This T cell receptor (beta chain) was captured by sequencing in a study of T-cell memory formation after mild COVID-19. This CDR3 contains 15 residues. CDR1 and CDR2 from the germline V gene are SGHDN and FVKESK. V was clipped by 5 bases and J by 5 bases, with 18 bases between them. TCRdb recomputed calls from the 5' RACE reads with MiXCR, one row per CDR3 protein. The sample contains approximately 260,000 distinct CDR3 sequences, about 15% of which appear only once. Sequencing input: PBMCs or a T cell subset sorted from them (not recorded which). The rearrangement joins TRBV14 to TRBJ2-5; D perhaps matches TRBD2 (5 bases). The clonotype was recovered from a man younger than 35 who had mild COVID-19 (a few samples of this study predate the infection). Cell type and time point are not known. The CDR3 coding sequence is TGTGCCAGCAGCACCTGGTTGGGAGTGGGGGAGACCCAGTACTTC. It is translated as CASSTWLGVGETQYF.